This TCR beta chain was identified during a study of shared clonotypes between healthy human individuals. Naivety among CD8 cells was defined by CD45RO negativity and positive CCR7 selection, thereby excluding terminally differentiated effector memory CD45RA+ cells. To note about this clone: What it recognizes is unknown.

Regarding the study as a whole: Richness estimates generally favored naive over memory subsets. Clonotypes which were not shared had lower generation probabilities than clonotypes that all four donors shared. In this cohort, only blood was sampled, and tissue repertoires likely differ.

Original data processing: ImmunoSEQ only sent back junction sequences with no quality scores, so filtering was done differently. TCRdb's table, derived via immunoSEQ multiplex PCR, lists solely in-frame clones and lacks some. V and J calls and clone size are given by that table; D and trimming were obtained from the DNA. Among more than 2 million clones listed, about 95% were seen once. V lost 4 bases and J 1 base, leaving 11 bases between the germline ends. Looked up from germline, CDR1 is SGHDT and CDR2 is YYEEEE. The CDR3 sequence is 14 residues long. The gene calls are TRBV5-6 and TRBJ2-5; D gene unclear. The clonotype originates from a young man in good health. Sequencing input: naive CD8+ T cells sorted from blood. The CDR3 spells CASSGGRFQETQYF. CDR3 nucleotides: TGTGCCAGCAGCGGCGGACGGTTCCAAGAGACCCAGTACTTC.